This T cell receptor beta chain emerged from a study of blood T cell repertoires in COVID-19. Turning to the study itself: The analysed material was cDNA or gDNA that came from T cells, B-cell-depleted T cells, or PBMCs.

Authors' analysis steps: Estimated nucleated cell counts came from reference gene primer amplification. Profiled with immunoSEQ multiplex PCR; TCRdb holds only in-frame clones, not every one. The V and J calls and the clone size are those of that table, but D and trimming were determined from the DNA. Among just over 65,000 clones listed, 85% to 90% were seen once. The ends were cut back, 11 bases at V and 4 bases at J, with 22 bases in the middle. CDR1 is SGHVS, CDR2 FQNEAQ, per germline. CDR3 length: 15 amino acids. The sequenced sample consisted of peripheral blood. This TCR derives from a man between 60 and 75 years old with acute or convalescent COVID-19. This sequence joins TRBV7-8 and TRBJ2-3; D is possibly TRBD1 (6 bases). CDR3 in DNA: TGTGCCTCCAGGGGAGTGCCTCCCGGGGCAGATACGCAGTATTTT. Translated: CASRGVPPGADTQYF.